Reported below is one T cell receptor (beta chain). The antigen is unknown. V was clipped by 6 bases and J by 1 base, with 15 bases between them. This CDR3 has 15 residues. The data derive from a study of T-cell reconstitution after alpha-beta-depleted transplantation in children. Study outcomes and limitations: Expanded graft clones numbering several hundred reportedly gave rise to alpha-beta T cells about two months after transplant. The origin of high day-60 TCRbeta diversity in some patients lay in surviving recipient T cells and thymic progenitors.

For TCRbeta, the library was prepared with unique molecular identifiers. TCRdb reprocessed the PCR reads with MiXCR, giving one entry per CDR3 protein. The sample lists roughly 490,000 distinct CDR3 sequences, roughly 10% occurring once. This specimen was PBMCs, mostly from graft donor cells, taken 180 days after TCRalphabeta/CD19-depleted stem cell transplant. The clonotype comes from a female patient between 2 and 10 years old who had a stem cell transplant for aplastic anemia, so the T cells may come from the graft donor. This rearrangement joins TRBV12-3 or TRBV12-4 to TRBJ2-5; D remains unclear. The CDR3 spells CASSPRQISQETQYF. The DNA for the CDR3 is TGTGCCAGCAGCCCAAGACAAATCTCCCAAGAGACCCAGTACTTC.